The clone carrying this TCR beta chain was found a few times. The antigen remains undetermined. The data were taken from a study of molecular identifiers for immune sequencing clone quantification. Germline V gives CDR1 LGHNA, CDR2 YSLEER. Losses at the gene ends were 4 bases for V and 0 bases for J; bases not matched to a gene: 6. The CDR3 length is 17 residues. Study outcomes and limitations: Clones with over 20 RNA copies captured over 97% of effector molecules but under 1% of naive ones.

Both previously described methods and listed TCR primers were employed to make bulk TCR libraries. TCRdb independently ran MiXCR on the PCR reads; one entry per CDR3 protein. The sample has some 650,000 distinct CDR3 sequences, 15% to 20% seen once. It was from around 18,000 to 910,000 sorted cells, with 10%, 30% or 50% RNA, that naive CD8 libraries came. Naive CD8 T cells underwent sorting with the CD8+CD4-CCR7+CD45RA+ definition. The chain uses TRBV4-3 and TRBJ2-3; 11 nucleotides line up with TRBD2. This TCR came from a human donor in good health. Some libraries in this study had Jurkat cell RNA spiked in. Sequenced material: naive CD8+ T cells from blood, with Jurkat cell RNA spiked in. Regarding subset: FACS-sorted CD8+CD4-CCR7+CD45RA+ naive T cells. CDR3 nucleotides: TGCGCCAGCAGCCCAAGAGGGACTAGCGGAAGCACAGATACGCAGTATTTT. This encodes CASSPRGTSGSTDTQYF.